The 14 T cell receptor beta chains reported below all come from one sample, sequenced in a study of T cell changes during pregnancy in multiple sclerosis. Using immunoSEQ multiplex PCR, the repertoire was profiled, and TCRdb retains in-frame clones only, with some absent. The sample shows over 90,000 clones, more than 85% of them seen only once. The starting material was peripheral blood, obtained before pregnancy. The receptors come from a female donor with multiple sclerosis, enrolled in a pregnancy study.

The gene calls are TRBV30 and TRBJ1-5, with D unclear. Germline V gene sequence: CDR1 GTSNPN, CDR2 SVGIG (reference sequence). The V end was cut by 3 bases, the J end by 6 bases, with 12 bases between. The CDR3 consists of 13 residues. CDR3 protein: CAWSPEGRQPQHF. The CDR3 region has the DNA TGTGCCTGGAGCCCCGAGGGCCGTCAGCCCCAGCATTTT.

The CDR3 reads CASSQDSGSTYGYTF. CDR3 nucleotide sequence: TGTGCCAGCAGCCAAGATTCGGGGAGTACCTATGGCTACACCTTC. The V gene is TRBV14, the J gene TRBJ1-2, with unresolved D. The CDR3 sequence is 15 residues long. The germline V gene has CDR1 SGHDN and CDR2 FVKESK. The germline V and J ends were trimmed by 0 bases and 4 bases, with 12 bases remaining between them.

This chain links TRBV28 with TRBJ2-7, with D perhaps TRBD1 (6 bases). From germline, CDR1 is MDHEN and CDR2 SYDVKM. The CDR3 loop spans 15 amino acids. Trimming pared 5 bases from V and 0 bases from J, leaving 14 bases between. The CDR3 reads CASSPRQGHSYEQYF. For the CDR3, the DNA is TGTGCCAGCAGTCCCAGGCAGGGGCACTCCTACGAGCAGTACTTC. Complete variable domain (other parts from reference TRBV28 and TRBJ2-7): DVKVTQSSRYLVKRTGEKVFLECVQDMDHENMFWYRQDPGLGLRLIYFSYDVKMKEKGDIPEGYSVSREKKERFSLILESASTNQTSMYLCASSPRQGHSYEQYFGPGTRLTVT.

The chain recombines TRBV7-9 with TRBJ2-3, with D possibly TRBD2 on 6 matching bases. CDR3 size: 14 residues. Germline-derived CDR1 and CDR2 are SEHNR and FQNEAQ (reference sequence). The germline V and J ends were trimmed by 5 bases and 3 bases, with 12 bases remaining between them. Here the CDR3 reads CASSQRAVTDTQYF. The CDR3 DNA reads TGTGCCAGCAGCCAGCGGGCCGTAACAGATACGCAGTATTTT. The variable domain in full, completed from reference TRBV7-9 and TRBJ2-3, reads DTGVSQNPRHKITKRGQNVTFRCDPISEHNRLYWYRQTLGQGPEFLTYFQNEAQLEKSRLLSDRFSAERPKGSFSTLEIQRTEQGDSAMYLCASSQRAVTDTQYFGPGTRLTVL.

This clone was found a few times. The chain carries TRBV19 and TRBJ1-2; possible D gene TRBD1, 5 bases. The V end was cut by 6 bases, the J end by 7 bases, with 9 bases between. The V gene's germline CDR1 is LNHDA and CDR2 SQIVND (reference sequence). The CDR3 sequence is 11 residues long. The CDR3, as DNA: TGTGCCAGTAGCCTAGGGGTTGGCTACACCTTC. It yields the protein CASSLGVGYTF. Variable domain in full (rest from reference TRBV19 and TRBJ1-2): DGGITQSPKYLFRKEGQNVTLSCEQNLNHDAMYWYRQDPGQGLRLIYYSQIVNDFQKGDIAEGYSVSREKKESFPLTVTSAQKNPTAFYLCASSLGVGYTFGSGTRLTVV.

The V gene is TRBV6-4, the J gene TRBJ1-6; unclear D gene. Trimming took 0 bases from V and 6 from J, leaving 6 bases between them. Germline CDR1 and CDR2: MRHNA and SNTAGT. This CDR3 spans 14 amino acids. CDR3 sequence: CASSDSIGNSPLHF. CDR3 nucleotides: TGTGCCAGCAGTGACTCGATCGGTAATTCACCCCTCCACTTT.

V gene TRBV6-5 combines with J gene TRBJ1-5; 8 bases line up with TRBD1. V lost 4 bases to trimming and J lost 6 bases; unmatched junction nucleotides: 8. Germline V gene lookup returns CDR1 MNHEY and CDR2 SVGAGI. There are 15 residues in the CDR3. The DNA of the CDR3 is TGTGCCAGCAGTTCAACACAGGGGGTCGGTCAGCCCCAGCATTTT. Amino acids: CASSSTQGVGQPQHF.

V is TRBV7-9 and J is TRBJ1-4; TRBD1 aligns across 8 bases. With V trimmed by 5 bases and J by 5 bases, 7 bases remained unmatched. This CDR3 contains 15 residues. Germline CDR1 is SEHNR and CDR2 is FQNEAQ (reference sequence). CDR3 sequence: CASSTDRGRNEKLFF. The CDR3 DNA reads TGTGCCAGCAGCACCGACAGGGGCCGAAATGAAAAACTGTTTTTT.

CDR3 nucleotides: TGCGCCAGCAGCCAAGGAGAGGGCGGGGGATCCTACAATGAGCAGTTCTTC. Its protein product is CASSQGEGGGSYNEQFF. The chain combines TRBV4-3 with TRBJ2-1; TRBD2 aligns across 7 bases. This CDR3 is 17 amino acids long. CDR1 is LGHNA, CDR2 YSLEER, per germline. V gave up 1 base and J gave up 1 base; unmatched junction bases: 7.

This rearrangement joins TRBV4-2 to TRBJ2-1; D might be TRBD2 (6 bases). Per the germline V gene, CDR1 is LGHNA and CDR2 is YNFKEQ. The ends were cut back, 3 bases at V and 0 bases at J, with 12 bases in the middle. The CDR3 is 16 amino acids. The chain's CDR3 is CASSQGLGSSYNEQFF. The DNA of the CDR3 is TGTGCCAGCAGCCAGGGACTTGGTAGCTCCTACAATGAGCAGTTCTTC.

The chain links TRBV9 to TRBJ2-1; D is uncertain. The CDR3 extends over 12 amino acids. Germline V gene sequence: CDR1 SGDLS, CDR2 YYNGEE. The V end lost 2 bases, the J end lost 8 bases, and 8 bases lay between the germline ends. Here the CDR3 reads CASSVRSDEQFF. The CDR3 DNA reads TGTGCCAGCAGCGTCCGGAGCGATGAGCAGTTCTTC.

This sequence joins TRBV4-3 and TRBJ2-7; D is undetermined. CDR1 is LGHNA and CDR2 is YSLEER in the germline V gene. This CDR3 comprises 13 residues. Trimming left V 0 bases short and J 3 bases short, with 6 bases between. This CDR3 reads CASSQETGYEQYF. CDR3 nucleotides: TGCGCCAGCAGCCAAGAGACGGGCTACGAGCAGTACTTC.

This chain links TRBV9 with TRBJ2-7; possibly TRBD2 for D (6 bases). This CDR3 spans 16 amino acids. Trimming shortened V by 4 bases and J by 0 bases, and 17 bases separated the two germline ends. The germline V gene has CDR1 SGDLS and CDR2 YYNGEE. The CDR3 sequence is CASSTGSSGSSYEQYF. CDR3 in DNA: TGTGCCAGCAGCACCGGGAGCTCCGGGAGCTCCTACGAGCAGTACTTC.

The chain carries TRBV5-1 and TRBJ2-3, with D hard to call. CDR1 is SGHRS and CDR2 is YFSETQ in the germline V gene. V shed 0 bases and J shed 2 bases, with 10 bases lying between them. This CDR3 comprises 15 residues. The CDR3 DNA follows: TGCGCCAGCAGCTTGGGGCAGGTCCTCACAGATACGCAGTATTTT. The encoded protein is CASSLGQVLTDTQYF.